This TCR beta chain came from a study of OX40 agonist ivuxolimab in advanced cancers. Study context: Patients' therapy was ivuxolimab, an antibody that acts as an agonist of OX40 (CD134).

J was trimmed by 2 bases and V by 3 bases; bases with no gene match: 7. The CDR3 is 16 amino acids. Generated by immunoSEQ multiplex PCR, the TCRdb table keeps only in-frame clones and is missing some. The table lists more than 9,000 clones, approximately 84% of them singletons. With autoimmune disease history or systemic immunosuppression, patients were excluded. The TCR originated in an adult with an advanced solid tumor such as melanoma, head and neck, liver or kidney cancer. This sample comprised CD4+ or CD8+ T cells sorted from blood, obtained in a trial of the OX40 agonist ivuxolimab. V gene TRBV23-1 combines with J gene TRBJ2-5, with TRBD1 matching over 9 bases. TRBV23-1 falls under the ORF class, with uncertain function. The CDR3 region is CASSHTDRGLQETQYF. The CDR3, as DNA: TGCGCCAGCAGTCACACGGACAGGGGCCTACAAGAGACCCAGTACTTC.